This TCR beta chain was sequenced for a study of blood T cell repertoires in COVID-19. Across the study: Donors in the United States, Italy and Spain gave samples during acute or convalescent COVID-19. Sample material is recorded as cDNA or gDNA derived from T cells, B-cell-depleted T cells, or PBMCs.

Methods used by the authors: Reference gene primer amplification gave estimated nucleated cell counts. Produced via immunoSEQ multiplex PCR; TCRdb's table is partial and in-frame only. V and J calls and clone size follow that table, whereas D and trimming were derived from the DNA. Of fewer than 350,000 clones listed, approximately 88% are singletons. Trimming took 0 bases from V and 2 from J; bases not matched to a gene: 6. The CDR3 spans 17 residues. The germline V gene encodes CDR1 MNHEY and CDR2 SVGEGT. The Seattle patients, enrolled during active infection, were followed longitudinally. Source material: peripheral blood. This TCR was sampled from a woman in her 30s with COVID-19, enrolled during active disease. V usage is TRBV6-2 or TRBV6-3 and J usage is TRBJ2-2, with 7 bases lining up with TRBD1. CDR3 sequence reads: CASSYSRDSSNTGELFF. As DNA, the CDR3 is TGTGCCAGCAGTTACTCCCGGGACAGTAGTAACACCGGGGAGCTGTTTTTT.